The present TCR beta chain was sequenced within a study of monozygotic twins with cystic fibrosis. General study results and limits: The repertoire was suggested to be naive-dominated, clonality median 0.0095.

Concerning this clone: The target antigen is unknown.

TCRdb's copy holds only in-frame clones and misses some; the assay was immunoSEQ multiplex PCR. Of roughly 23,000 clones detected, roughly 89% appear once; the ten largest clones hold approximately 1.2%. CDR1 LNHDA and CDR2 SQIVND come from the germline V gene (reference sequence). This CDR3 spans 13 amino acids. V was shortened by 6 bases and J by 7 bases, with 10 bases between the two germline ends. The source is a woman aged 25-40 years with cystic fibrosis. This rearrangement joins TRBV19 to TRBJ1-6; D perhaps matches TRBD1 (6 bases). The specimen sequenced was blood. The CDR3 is CASRTTGNSPLHF. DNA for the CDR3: TGTGCCAGTAGAACTACAGGGAATTCACCCCTCCACTTT.